The clone carrying this T cell receptor (beta chain) has just a few counts. The sample originates from a study of blood T cells in healthy people across ages. For the second PCR, which ran for about 6 to 11 cycles, a sample-barcoded 5' primer and a J-beta primer mix were used. TCRdb re-analysed the 5' RACE reads in MiXCR, keeping a single row per CDR3 protein. The sample has 750,000 to 950,000 distinct CDR3 sequences; roughly 24% are singletons. The same specimen was also included in a second study, on T cells of mothers and their children. Turning to that study: The study obtained over 8 million TCR beta CDR3 reads per mother and 2.5 million to 3.5 million per child.

The specimen was blood. The clonotype originates from a boy younger than 18 in good health.

Here the CDR3 DNA reads TGTGCCAGCAGCCCACAGGGGGGACATGAAAAACTGTTTTTT. Translating gives CASSPQGGHEKLFF. J is TRBJ1-4 and V is TRBV12-3 or TRBV12-4; 8 bases line up with TRBD1. J gave up 6 bases and V 6 bases, and 6 bases lay outside the gene matches. There are 14 residues in the CDR3.